Listed below are T cell receptor beta chains from one sample, sequenced in a study of cytomegalovirus exposure and HLA in healthy donors. Assay used: immunoSEQ multiplex PCR; TCRdb lists only in-frame clones, some missing. The data show about 130,000 clones, about 83% seen once. Sequencing was performed on PBMCs. These receptors all stem from a young woman in good health and CMV-seronegative. Both conserved end residues are part of each CDR3. The D gene is left open where the match is weak. Expanded clones are given a class, and other clones once, few, many or no size at all.

TRBJ2-3 | TRBD2 | NA | 16 | TRBV7-9 | TGTGCCAGCAGCCGCGGGACTAGCGGGCGCACAGATACGCAGTATTTT | CASSRGTSGRTDTQYF
TRBJ1-2 | NA | NA | 13 | TRBV28 | TGTGCCAGCAGTTTATCGGGTTTCTATGGCTACACCTTC | CASSLSGFYGYTF
TRBJ2-7 | TRBD1 | NA | 15 | TRBV5-1 | TGCGCCAGCAGCTGGACCGGGACAGGGAACTACGAGCAGTACTTC | CASSWTGTGNYEQYF
TRBJ2-7 | TRBD1 | NA | 16 | TRBV9 | TGTGCCAGCAGCGTAAGTTTCGACAGGGGGCAAGACGAGCAGTACTTC | CASSVSFDRGQDEQYF
TRBJ1-6 | NA | NA | 14 | TRBV2 | TGTGCCAGCAAAGCGAGCTCCTATAATTCACCCCTCCACTTT | CASKASSYNSPLHF
TRBJ1-5 | NA | NA | 15 | TRBV7-2 | TGTGCCAGCAGCTTTCACAGTTATAGCAATCAGCCCCAGCATTTT | CASSFHSYSNQPQHF
TRBJ1-2 | NA | NA | 12 | TRBV29-1 | TGCAGCGTTGATAGGAGACCCTATGGCTACACCTTC | CSVDRRPYGYTF
TRBJ1-2 | NA | NA | 16 | TRBV28 | TGTGCCAGCAGCGAGGCCCTGGGACTCGCCCCCTATGGCTACACCTTC | CASSEALGLAPYGYTF
TRBJ1-2 | NA | once | 15 | TRBV9 | TGTGCCAGCAGCGTAGGGGTAGGGGGTCTCTATGGCTACACCTTC | CASSVGVGGLYGYTF
TRBJ1-6 | NA | NA | 13 | TRBV19 | TGTGCCAGTAATACAGGGATGGGTTCACCCCTCCACTTT | CASNTGMGSPLHF
TRBJ2-3 | TRBD2 | NA | 15 | TRBV27 | TGTGCCAGCAACCCAGCGGGGGCCCCCACAGATACGCAGTATTTT | CASNPAGAPTDTQYF
TRBJ2-7 | NA | NA | 13 | TRBV28 | TGTGCCAGCAGCATAGACGGAGCCTACGAGCAGTACTTC | CASSIDGAYEQYF
TRBJ2-1 | NA | NA | 16 | TRBV7-9 | TGTGCCAGCAGCCCCCGGGCGGGGAGCGACTACAATGAGCAGTTCTTC | CASSPRAGSDYNEQFF
TRBJ2-3 | NA | few | 13 | TRBV7-2 | TGTGCCAGCAGCTTACTTTCCCGGGGTACGCAGTATTTT | CASSLLSRGTQYF
TRBJ1-2 | TRBD1 | NA | 14 | TRBV7-9 | TGTGCCAGCAGACCAGGGACAGATCGCCTCGGCTACACCTTC | CASRPGTDRLGYTF
TRBJ2-5 | TRBD2 | NA | 17 | TRBV5-1 | TGCGCCAGCAGCGTCGGTTTGACTAGCGGGGGACAAGAGACCCAGTACTTC | CASSVGLTSGGQETQYF